A single sample gave rise to the 27 T cell receptor beta chains below, sequenced in a study of CD4 T cells in relation to SARS-CoV-2 and coronaviruses. These TCRs' antigens remain unknown. Clones were read by immunoSEQ multiplex PCR, and TCRdb kept only the in-frame ones, dropping some. This table has some 45,000 clones, roughly 87% appearing once. Sequencing was carried out using naive CD4+ T cells from PBMCs, cultured in vitro. Subset noted: naive CD4+ T cells isolated by negative enrichment. Receptor source: an adult with COVID-19.

V gene TRBV7-2 combines with J gene TRBJ1-5; D not resolved. The V end was cut by 6 bases, the J end by 11 bases, with 23 bases between. The CDR3 consists of 15 residues. CDR1 is SGHTA, CDR2 FQGNSA, per germline. The CDR3 spells CASSNLKFGNVAQHF. CDR3 nucleotide sequence: TGTGCCAGCAGTAACCTTAAATTCGGGAATGTGGCCCAGCATTTT.

This chain joins TRBV7-2 and TRBJ1-4, with 8 bases that match TRBD1. Trimming at V came to 0 bases and at J to 6 bases, leaving 3 bases not matched to a gene. Per germline, CDR1 SGHTA and CDR2 FQGNSA. This CDR3 is built from 15 residues. The CDR3 sequence is CASSLAAGGYEKLFF. DNA of the CDR3: TGTGCCAGCAGCTTAGCGGCAGGGGGCTATGAAAAACTGTTTTTT.

The chain has TRBV28 and TRBJ2-1; D perhaps matches TRBD1 (5 bases). The V gene lost 5 bases and the J gene lost 4 bases, with 18 bases spanning the gap. CDR3 length: 16 residues. Germline assignment: CDR1 MDHEN and CDR2 SYDVKM. CDR3 protein: CASSPTVPIHYNEQFF. CDR3 nucleotides: TGTGCCAGCAGTCCGACAGTCCCGATCCATTACAATGAGCAGTTCTTC. The whole variable domain, remainder taken from reference TRBV28 and TRBJ2-1, is DVKVTQSSRYLVKRTGEKVFLECVQDMDHENMFWYRQDPGLGLRLIYFSYDVKMKEKGDIPEGYSVSREKKERFSLILESASTNQTSMYLCASSPTVPIHYNEQFFGPGTRLTVL.

The rearrangement joins TRBV2 to TRBJ1-3; D gene uncertain. Germline V lookup: CDR1 SNHLY, CDR2 FYNNEI. The CDR3 runs to 14 residues. Trimming pared 4 bases from V and 0 bases from J, leaving 7 bases between. CDR3 DNA sequence: TGTGCCAGCAGTGCGGGGAGCTCTGGAAACACCATATATTTT. Protein: CASSAGSSGNTIYF.

This clone showed up just once. The chain joins TRBV7-9 to TRBJ1-4; a possible D gene is TRBD1 (6 bases). The V gene's germline CDR1 is SEHNR and CDR2 FQNEAQ (reference sequence). CDR3 length: 16 residues. Trimming took 3 bases from V and 4 from J, leaving 15 bases between them. The CDR3 sequence is CASSFQTGQYNEKLFF. The CDR3 DNA reads as TGTGCCAGCAGCTTTCAGACAGGACAGTATAATGAAAAACTGTTTTTT.

The chain couples TRBV5-1 to TRBJ1-4; D perhaps matches TRBD1 (5 bases). Per the germline V gene, CDR1 is SGHRS and CDR2 is YFSETQ. Trimming stripped 0 bases from V and 6 bases from J, with 12 bases between. The length of the CDR3 is 15 residues. In DNA, the CDR3 is TGCGCCAGCAGCTTGGAGGGGCCTCCTGATGAAAAACTGTTTTTT. Residues: CASSLEGPPDEKLFF.

There are a few counts of this clone. V usage is TRBV29-1 and J usage is TRBJ2-3, with 15 positions matching TRBD2. This CDR3 contains 14 residues. Losses at the gene ends were 4 bases for V and 4 bases for J; bases not matched to a gene: 0. Looked up from germline, CDR1 is SQVTM and CDR2 is ANQGSEA. Here the CDR3 reads CSVGTSGRADTQYF. CDR3 nucleotide sequence: TGCAGCGTTGGGACTAGCGGGAGGGCAGATACGCAGTATTTT.

This chain connects TRBV28 to TRBJ2-1; 11 bases match TRBD2. The CDR3 has 24 amino acids. From germline, CDR1 is MDHEN and CDR2 SYDVKM. J gave up 3 bases and V 4 bases, and 29 bases lay outside the gene matches. The CDR3 spells CASSSHPGRDLGLAATGFYNEQFF. The CDR3 DNA reads as TGTGCCAGCAGTTCCCATCCGGGACGGGACTTGGGACTAGCGGCCACTGGGTTCTACAATGAGCAGTTCTTC.

This clone was picked up one time. The rearrangement links TRBV6-5 to TRBJ1-2; D is perhaps TRBD1 (6 bases). The germline V and J ends were trimmed by 5 bases and 6 bases, with 16 bases remaining between them. CDR3 length equals 14 residues. Germline V CDR1 and CDR2: MNHEY, SVGAGI. CDR3 protein: CASSIVQGSDGYTF. The CDR3 DNA follows: TGTGCCAGCAGTATCGTCCAGGGGTCGGATGGCTACACCTTC.

This sequence joins TRBV19 and TRBJ1-5; 7 bases line up with TRBD1. Germline CDR1 LNHDA, CDR2 SQIVND (reference sequence). CDR3 length: 14 residues. V was pared by 3 bases and J by 7 bases, with 6 bases of the junction left unmatched. The CDR3 here is CASSMTGIEQPQHF. CDR3 bases: TGTGCCAGTAGTATGACAGGGATCGAGCAGCCCCAGCATTTT.

This rearrangement joins TRBV7-6 to TRBJ2-3, with unresolved D. This CDR3 region has 13 residues. The V gene lost 5 bases and the J gene lost 3 bases, with 9 bases spanning the gap. The germline V gene has CDR1 SGHVS and CDR2 FNYEAQ. The CDR3 is CASSVIRTDTQYF. Written as DNA, the CDR3 is TGTGCCAGCAGCGTGATCCGAACAGATACGCAGTATTTT.

V usage is TRBV14 and J usage is TRBJ2-7, with D hard to call. CDR3 length: 13 amino acids. Germline V gene lookup returns CDR1 SGHDN and CDR2 FVKESK. The V and J ends lost 0 bases and 5 bases respectively, with 8 bases between them. CDR3 sequence: CASSQDLADEQYF. The CDR3 region has the DNA TGTGCCAGCAGCCAAGATCTGGCGGACGAGCAGTACTTC.

The gene calls are TRBV7-8 and TRBJ1-2; weak D call: TRBD1 (6 bases). V lost 5 bases to trimming and J lost 8 bases, with 18 bases between them. This CDR3 region has 14 residues. CDR1 is SGHVS and CDR2 is FQNEAQ in the germline V gene. The CDR3, as DNA: TGTGCCAGCAGCACCGAGGGGGTGTCATGGGGCTACACCTTC. This encodes CASSTEGVSWGYTF.

V is TRBV2 and J is TRBJ1-4, with D possibly matching TRBD1 (5 bases). CDR1 and CDR2 from the germline V gene are SNHLY and FYNNEI. Trimming pared 6 bases from V and 8 bases from J, leaving 16 bases between. The CDR3 sequence is 14 residues long. The CDR3 is CASRKRGEREKLFF. CDR3 bases: TGTGCCAGCAGAAAACGGGGGGAGCGAGAAAAACTGTTTTTT.

The genes are TRBV5-1 and TRBJ2-3, with 11 bases aligning to TRBD2. The V gene end was trimmed by 0 bases and the J gene end by 2 bases; junction bases not matched to a gene: 2. Germline V CDR1 and CDR2: SGHRS, YFSETQ. This CDR3 is built from 16 residues. This chain's CDR3 is CASSLGLAGTTDTQYF. For the CDR3, the DNA is TGCGCCAGCAGCTTGGGACTAGCGGGAACCACAGATACGCAGTATTTT. Full variable domain (rest looked up from reference TRBV5-1 and TRBJ2-3): KAGVTQTPRYLIKTRGQQVTLSCSPISGHRSVSWYQQTPGQGLQFLFEYFSETQRNKGNFPGRFSGRQFSNSRSEMNVSTLELGDSALYLCASSLGLAGTTDTQYFGPGTRLTVL.

This chain links TRBV11-2 with TRBJ1-1, with TRBD1 matching 7 bases. CDR1 and CDR2 (germline): SGHAT, FQNNGV. Losses at the gene ends were 3 bases for V and 3 bases for J; bases not matched to a gene: 10. The CDR3 runs to 16 residues. CDR3 coding DNA: TGTGCCAGCAGCTTGGACCTACAGGGGAGGGACACTGAAGCTTTCTTT. Protein product: CASSLDLQGRDTEAFF.

The chain carries TRBV7-2 and TRBJ2-6, with D uncertain. Germline V CDR1 and CDR2: SGHTA, FQGNSA. The CDR3 spans 16 residues. V dropped 2 bases and J dropped 2 bases, with 10 bases sitting between them. CDR3 in DNA: TGTGCCAGCAGCTTATACTCCGGTCCTGGGGCCAACGTCCTGACTTTC. Encoded protein: CASSLYSGPGANVLTF.

This chain uses TRBV2 with TRBJ1-1, with TRBD1 matching over 7 bases. The germline V gene has CDR1 SNHLY and CDR2 FYNNEI. V was pared by 7 bases and J by 5 bases, with 13 bases of the junction left unmatched. The CDR3 consists of 15 residues. In nucleotides, the CDR3 is TGTGCCAGCAAAGAGGGGGCAGGGGGTTTGACTGAAGCTTTCTTT. This gives the protein CASKEGAGGLTEAFF.

This clone was recorded only once. The chain uses TRBV28 and TRBJ2-1, with D perhaps TRBD2 (6 bases). V shed 6 bases and J shed 4 bases, with 16 bases lying between them. The length of the CDR3 is 15 residues. Germline V CDR1 and CDR2: MDHEN, SYDVKM. CDR3 region: CASSPRSGGYNEQFF. The DNA for the CDR3 is TGTGCCAGCAGCCCCCGTAGCGGTGGATACAATGAGCAGTTCTTC.

A few counts support this clone. The rearrangement links TRBV28 to TRBJ2-1, with 8 bases that match TRBD2. From germline, CDR1 is MDHEN and CDR2 SYDVKM. CDR3 length: 13 amino acids. The ends lost 6 bases at V and 6 bases at J; junction bases unmatched: 4. For the CDR3, the DNA is TGTGCCAGCAGATTAACTAGCGGCAATGAGCAGTTCTTC. This encodes CASRLTSGNEQFF. The complete variable domain, with remaining parts taken from reference TRBV28 and TRBJ2-1, reads DVKVTQSSRYLVKRTGEKVFLECVQDMDHENMFWYRQDPGLGLRLIYFSYDVKMKEKGDIPEGYSVSREKKERFSLILESASTNQTSMYLCASRLTSGNEQFFGPGTRLTVL.

V is TRBV11-2 and J is TRBJ2-7; 10 bases map to TRBD2. V lost 2 bases, J lost 6 bases, and 10 bases stayed unmatched. The CDR3 is made up of 16 amino acids. Germline V lookup: CDR1 SGHAT, CDR2 FQNNGV. The CDR3 reads CASSLLAGVNVGEQYF. In nucleotides, the CDR3 is TGTGCCAGCAGCTTACTAGCGGGAGTAAACGTGGGCGAGCAGTACTTC.

This chain connects TRBV7-2 to TRBJ2-3; a possible D gene is TRBD2 (6 bases). The CDR3 totals 14 residues. Trimming took off 5 bases at V and 5 bases at J, with 14 bases between the two ends. Germline V gene data show CDR1 as SGHTA and CDR2 as FQGNSA. CDR3 sequence (DNA): TGTGCCAGCAGCGCCGGGGGAACCGTAGATACGCAGTATTTT. Protein product: CASSAGGTVDTQYF.

This chain links TRBV6-2 or TRBV6-3 with TRBJ2-2; no clear D. Trimming stripped 7 bases from V and 6 bases from J, with 9 bases between. There are 12 residues in the CDR3. The germline V gene encodes CDR1 MNHEY and CDR2 SVGEGT. For the CDR3, the DNA is TGTGCCAGCACCCCCCCGTCCGGGGAGCTGTTTTTT. It translates to CASTPPSGELFF.

Here the CDR3 reads CASSLSGGSYEQYF. CDR3 nucleotide sequence: TGTGCCAGCAGTTTATCAGGAGGGTCCTACGAGCAGTACTTC. The chain employs TRBV6-2 or TRBV6-3 and TRBJ2-7; the D gene is possibly TRBD2 (6 bases). CDR3 length: 14 residues. CDR1 is MNHEY and CDR2 is SVGEGT in the germline V gene. The V gene lost 4 bases and the J gene lost 1 base, with 11 bases spanning the gap.

CDR3: CSVEKGRTEAFF. CDR3 nucleotide sequence: TGCAGCGTTGAAAAGGGACGGACTGAAGCTTTCTTT. The gene calls are TRBV29-1 and TRBJ1-1, with D possibly TRBD1 on 5 matching bases. Looked up from germline, CDR1 is SQVTM and CDR2 is ANQGSEA. The length of the CDR3 is 12 residues. V was cut by 2 bases and J by 5 bases, with 9 bases left in between. The full variable domain, completed using reference TRBV29-1 and TRBJ1-1, is SAVISQKPSRDICQRGTSLTIQCQVDSQVTMMFWYRQQPGQSLTLIATANQGSEATYESGFVIDKFPISRPNLTFSTLTVSNMSPEDSSIYLCSVEKGRTEAFFGQGTRLTVV.

CDR3 sequence (DNA): TGCGCCAGCAGCCAAGTTGCAGTAGGGAGATACGAGCAGTACTTC. Protein sequence: CASSQVAVGRYEQYF. The chain joins TRBV4-1 to TRBJ2-7, with D perhaps TRBD2 (5 bases). The CDR3 is 15 amino acids. Between the trimmed V and J ends, which lost 1 base and 4 bases, there was a span of 14 bases. CDR1 is MGHRA, CDR2 YSYEKL, per germline.

The chain recombines TRBV6-6 with TRBJ2-7; maybe TRBD2 (6 bases). V lost 5 bases to trimming and J lost 0 bases, with 32 bases between them. The CDR3 loop spans 21 amino acids. CDR1 and CDR2 from the germline V gene are MNHNY and SVGAGI (reference sequence). The CDR3 sequence: CASSPRGGTPFGASVSYEQYF. CDR3 in DNA: TGTGCCAGCAGTCCGCGAGGAGGAACACCGTTTGGGGCTAGCGTCTCCTACGAGCAGTACTTC.